The 24 T cell receptor beta chains listed next were all sequenced from one sample in a study of blood T cell repertoires in COVID-19 (dated by TCRdb to the early 2020s). Receptor libraries were prepared by the immunoSEQ multiplex PCR assay. TCRdb re-hosts the immuneACCESS table, in-frame sequences only. Its copies lack some clones; in the studies checked, an unresolved V gene accounts for under half of them, and the cause for the rest is not known. The sample includes roughly 70,000 clones, with around 74% observed a single time. The top ten clones comprise 15% of the sample. What was sequenced was peripheral blood. All receptors derive from a man aged 60-69 years with COVID-19, enrolled during active disease.

V and J are TRBV28 and TRBJ2-3; a weak D match, TRBD1 (6 bases). Trimming shortened V by 5 bases and J by 7 bases, and 16 bases separated the two germline ends. CDR3 length equals 14 residues. Germline assignment: CDR1 MDHEN and CDR2 SYDVKM. For the CDR3, the DNA is TGTGCCAGCAGTCCCACAGGGAGTTTGAATACGCAGTATTTT. Amino acids: CASSPTGSLNTQYF.

The chain joins TRBV3-1 (or the pseudogene TRBV3-2) to TRBJ2-5, with a tentative D call TRBD1 (5 bases). V dropped 0 bases and J dropped 3 bases, with 5 bases sitting between them. Germline-derived CDR1 and CDR2 are LGHDT and YNNKEL (reference sequence). CDR3 length equals 13 residues. The CDR3 region has the DNA TGTGCCAGCAGCCAAGACAGGGAAGAGACCCAGTACTTC. As protein: CASSQDREETQYF.

The chain uses TRBV2 and TRBJ2-5; tentatively, D is TRBD1 (7 bases). V gave up 8 bases and J gave up 5 bases, with 15 bases separating them. CDR1 and CDR2 from the germline V gene are SNHLY and FYNNEI. This CDR3 is built from 13 residues. The CDR3 region has the DNA TGTGCCAGCGGAGGGGGCGCCGGGGAGACCCAGTACTTC. It is translated as CASGGGAGETQYF.

The chain couples TRBV28 to TRBJ1-5; weak D call: TRBD1 (5 bases). The V end lost 1 base, the J end lost 2 bases, and 9 bases lay between the germline ends. Germline CDR1 and CDR2: MDHEN and SYDVKM. The CDR3 covers 15 residues. The CDR3 coding sequence is TGTGCCAGCAGTTTATCAGAAGGGGGCAATCAGCCCCAGCATTTT. This codes for CASSLSEGGNQPQHF.

CDR3 nucleotides: TGTGCCAGCAGTATCCAGGGGGTCTATGGCTACACCTTC. Amino acids: CASSIQGVYGYTF. The chain uses TRBV2 and TRBJ1-2; 7 bases match TRBD1. Germline V gene data show CDR1 as SNHLY and CDR2 as FYNNEI. CDR3 length: 13 residues. After removal of 5 bases from V and 4 bases from J, the junction contained 4 bases not matched to a gene.

The chain joins TRBV15 to TRBJ1-1; TRBD1 aligns across 9 bases. CDR3 length: 17 amino acids. Per the germline V gene, CDR1 is LNHNV and CDR2 is YYDKDF (reference sequence). Trimming at V came to 3 bases and at J to 5 bases, leaving 13 bases not matched to a gene. CDR3 sequence: CATSRGTRDRVWTEAFF. The DNA of the CDR3 is TGTGCCACCAGCAGGGGTACCCGGGACAGGGTTTGGACTGAAGCTTTCTTT.

The gene calls are TRBV28 and TRBJ1-2; 10 bases map to TRBD1. CDR1 MDHEN and CDR2 SYDVKM come from the germline V gene. V lost 3 bases to trimming and J lost 8 bases; unmatched junction nucleotides: 12. The CDR3 runs 16 residues. CDR3 region: CASSFPPRQGAGGYTF. CDR3 coding DNA: TGTGCCAGCAGTTTCCCCCCCCGACAGGGGGCGGGGGGCTACACCTTC.

The genes are TRBV10-3 and TRBJ1-1, with 11 nucleotides matching TRBD1. The CDR3 runs to 15 residues. With 8 bases clipped from V and 9 bases from J, the junction kept 14 bases outside the gene matches. Germline-derived CDR1 and CDR2 are ENHRY and SYGVKD. The CDR3 region is CAIGSGTGGFFQAFF. The CDR3 nucleotides are TGTGCCATCGGCAGTGGGACAGGGGGTTTCTTCCAAGCTTTCTTT.

This sequence joins TRBV6-1 and TRBJ1-2, with 10 bases matching TRBD1. Germline CDR1 MNHNS, CDR2 SASEGT. J gave up 7 bases and V 1 base, and 6 bases lay outside the gene matches. The CDR3 contains 15 residues. In DNA form, the CDR3 reads TGTGCCAGCAGTGAAGAATTGGACAGGGGGATTGGCTACACCTTC. This codes for CASSEELDRGIGYTF.

The rearrangement links TRBV7-9 to TRBJ2-3, with D unresolved. The CDR3 length is 11 residues. Germline V gene sequence: CDR1 SEHNR, CDR2 FQNEAQ (reference sequence). V shed 8 bases and J shed 2 bases, with 5 bases lying between them. The DNA for the CDR3 is TGTGCCAGCGAGAACACAGATACGCAGTATTTT. Its protein product is CASENTDTQYF.

This chain uses TRBV7-9 with TRBJ2-1, with D perhaps matching TRBD2 (5 bases). Germline assignment: CDR1 SEHNR and CDR2 FQNEAQ (reference sequence). CDR3 length equals 17 residues. The germline V and J ends were trimmed by 5 bases and 0 bases, with 17 bases remaining between them. CDR3 sequence (DNA): TGTGCCAGCAGCACTAGGGTCGTTTCACCCTCCTACAATGAGCAGTTCTTC. Translation: CASSTRVVSPSYNEQFF.

This chain connects TRBV15 to TRBJ1-5; D perhaps matches TRBD1 (5 bases). This CDR3 has 17 residues. Germline V lookup: CDR1 LNHNV, CDR2 YYDKDF (reference sequence). V was shortened by 0 bases and J by 6 bases, with 18 bases between the two germline ends. In DNA form, the CDR3 reads TGTGCCACCAGCAGAGATCGAAGTTTGCGGGGGTCTCAGCCCCAGCATTTT. Residues: CATSRDRSLRGSQPQHF.

The V call is TRBV2, the J call TRBJ2-7, with D maybe TRBD1 (6 bases). Trimming pared 7 bases from V and 1 base from J, leaving 11 bases between. From germline, CDR1 is SNHLY and CDR2 FYNNEI. The CDR3 sequence is 13 residues long. The chain's CDR3 is CASTFRGSYEQYF. The CDR3 nucleotides are TGTGCCAGCACATTCAGGGGATCCTACGAGCAGTACTTC.

This clone was picked up one time. The chain joins TRBV13 to TRBJ2-5; D gene ambiguous. Germline V gives CDR1 PRHDT, CDR2 FYEKMQ (reference sequence). The CDR3 runs 12 residues. Trimming cost V 2 bases and J 5 bases, with 6 bases left between them. The CDR3 DNA is TGTGCCAGCAGCTTAACCCGGGAGACCCAGTACTTC. This translates into CASSLTRETQYF.

The chain joins TRBV9 to TRBJ2-5, with TRBD2 identical over 13 bases. The CDR3 sequence is 16 residues long. The V and J ends lost 4 bases and 2 bases, in that order; junction bases with no gene match: 5. Germline CDR1 and CDR2: SGDLS and YYNGEE. CDR3 sequence reads: CASSPRTSGGQETQYF. The CDR3 DNA follows: TGTGCCAGCAGCCCTCGGACTAGCGGGGGTCAAGAGACCCAGTACTTC.

The chain employs TRBV6-1 and TRBJ2-1; TRBD2 matches at 10 bases. CDR1 is MNHNS, CDR2 SASEGT, per germline. Unmatched junction bases numbered 12, after V lost 0 bases and J lost 7 bases. The CDR3 spans 18 residues. CDR3 in amino acids: CASSEALITSGMGNEQFF. In DNA, the CDR3 is TGTGCCAGCAGTGAAGCTTTGATTACTAGCGGGATGGGGAATGAGCAGTTCTTC.

This sequence joins TRBV29-1 and TRBJ2-3; tentative D call: TRBD1 (6 bases). Germline CDR1 reads SQVTM; CDR2 reads ANQGSEA. The CDR3 runs 10 residues. For the CDR3, the DNA is TGCAGTGCTCGGGACACAGCAGGGTATTTT. Protein sequence: CSARDTAGYF.

This clone was observed a few times. This sequence joins TRBV5-6 and TRBJ2-7; possibly TRBD2 for D (5 bases). Trimming took off 4 bases at V and 3 bases at J, with 14 bases between the two ends. The V gene's germline CDR1 is SGHDT and CDR2 YYEEEE. The CDR3 extends over 14 amino acids. CDR3 sequence: CASSRQEDDYEQYF. Here the CDR3 DNA reads TGTGCCAGCAGCCGTCAGGAGGACGACTACGAGCAGTACTTC.

The rearrangement links TRBV5-1 to TRBJ2-7, with D maybe TRBD2 (6 bases). V lost 6 bases and J lost 1, with 17 bases in between. CDR1 is SGHRS, CDR2 YFSETQ, per germline. CDR3 length equals 15 residues. The CDR3 DNA sequence: TGCGCCAGCACTCTCGCGGGGTTTCGTTCCTACGAGCAGTACTTC. Its translation is CASTLAGFRSYEQYF.

In DNA, the CDR3 is TGTGCCAGCAGACCGAACAGCGGGGGGAATTACGAGCAGTACTTC. Encoded protein: CASRPNSGGNYEQYF. This chain connects TRBV7-3 to TRBJ2-7; 9 nucleotides align to TRBD2. Germline assignment: CDR1 SGHTA and CDR2 FQGTGA. V was clipped by 6 bases and J by 4 bases; unmatched bases: 10. There are 15 residues in the CDR3. The whole variable domain, filled in from reference TRBV7-3 and TRBJ2-7, reads GAGVSQTPSNKVTEKGKYVELRCDPISGHTALYWYRQSLGQGPEFLIYFQGTGAADDSGLPNDRFFAVRPEGSVSTLKIQRTERGDSAVYLCASRPNSGGNYEQYFGPGTRLTVT.

V is TRBV2 and J is TRBJ2-1; TRBD2 aligns across 9 bases. CDR3 length: 15 residues. Trimming at V came to 5 bases and at J to 8 bases, leaving 10 bases not matched to a gene. The germline gives CDR1 SNHLY, CDR2 FYNNEI. In DNA, the CDR3 is TGTGCCAGCAGTCAGCCGGGACTAGCTTCGCATGAGCAGTTCTTC. Amino acids: CASSQPGLASHEQFF.

The chain employs TRBV3-1 (or the pseudogene TRBV3-2) and TRBJ1-5; 8 bases are shared with TRBD1. CDR1 and CDR2 (germline): LGHDT, YNNKEL (reference sequence). The CDR3 has 16 amino acids. With V trimmed by 0 bases and J by 7 bases, 8 bases remained unmatched. DNA for the CDR3: TGTGCCAGCAGCCAAGATGGCGGACAGGGCCGACAGCCCCAGCATTTT. Translating gives CASSQDGGQGRQPQHF.

The chain uses TRBV27 and TRBJ2-7; D is ambiguous. V was shortened by 3 bases and J by 7 bases, with 13 bases between the two germline ends. Per germline, CDR1 MNHEY and CDR2 SMNVEV (reference sequence). The CDR3 consists of 13 residues. CDR3 sequence reads: CASSFKGWAEQYF. The CDR3 nucleotides are TGTGCCAGCAGTTTCAAAGGATGGGCAGAGCAGTACTTC.

This clone was recorded a few times. The CDR3 loop reads CASSRTGDSGELFF. DNA for the CDR3: TGTGCCAGCAGTCGGACAGGGGATTCCGGGGAGCTGTTTTTT. The chain couples TRBV5-5 to TRBJ2-2; TRBD1 matches 9 bases. This CDR3 region has 14 residues. The junction had 5 bases not matched to a gene; V was cut back by 5 bases and J by 6 bases. CDR1 and CDR2 from the germline V gene are SGHKS and YYEKEE (reference sequence).